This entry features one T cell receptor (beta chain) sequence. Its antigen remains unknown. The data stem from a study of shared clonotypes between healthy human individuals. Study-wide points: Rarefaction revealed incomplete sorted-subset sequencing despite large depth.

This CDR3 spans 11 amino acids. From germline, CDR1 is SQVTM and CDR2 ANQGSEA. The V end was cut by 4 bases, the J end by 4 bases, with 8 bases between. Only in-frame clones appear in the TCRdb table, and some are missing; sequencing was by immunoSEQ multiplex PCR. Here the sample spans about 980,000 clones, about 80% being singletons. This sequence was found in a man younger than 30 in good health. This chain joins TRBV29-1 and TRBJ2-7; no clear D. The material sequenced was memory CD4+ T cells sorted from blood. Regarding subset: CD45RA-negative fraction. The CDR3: CSVAPGYEQYF. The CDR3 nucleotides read TGCAGCGTTGCTCCAGGTTACGAGCAGTACTTC.